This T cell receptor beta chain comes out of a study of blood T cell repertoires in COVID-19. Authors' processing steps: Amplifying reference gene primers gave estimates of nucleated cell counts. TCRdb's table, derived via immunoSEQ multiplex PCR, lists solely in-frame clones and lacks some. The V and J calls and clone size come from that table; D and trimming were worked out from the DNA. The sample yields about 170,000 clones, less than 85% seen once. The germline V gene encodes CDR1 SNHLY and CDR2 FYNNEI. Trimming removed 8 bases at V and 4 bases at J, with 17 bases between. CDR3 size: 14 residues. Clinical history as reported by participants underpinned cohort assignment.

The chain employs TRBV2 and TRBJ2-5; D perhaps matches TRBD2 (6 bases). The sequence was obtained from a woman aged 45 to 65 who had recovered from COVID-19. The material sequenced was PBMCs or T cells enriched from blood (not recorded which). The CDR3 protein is CASSVRGGGETQYF. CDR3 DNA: TGTGCCAGCTCGGTGCGGGGTGGCGGAGAGACCCAGTACTTC.